This paragraph reports one TCR beta chain. Original data processing: Reference gene primer amplification in the assay estimated nucleated cell counts. Assay used: immunoSEQ multiplex PCR; TCRdb lists only in-frame clones, some missing. That table gives V, J and clone size, and the DNA gave D and trimming. The sample records 25,000 to 35,000 clones, 85% being singletons. This specimen belongs to a study of blood T cell repertoires in COVID-19. Study in general: Collection of acute and convalescent COVID-19 samples took place in the United States, Italy and Spain. The cDNA or gDNA used as material had been derived from T cells, B-cell-depleted T cells, or PBMCs.

The CDR3 contains 14 residues. V lost 3 bases, J lost 5 bases, and 2 bases stayed unmatched. Germline V gene data show CDR1 as SGHNT and CDR2 as YENEEA. This TCR came from a human donor in a cohort sampled during active COVID-19. The chain is built from TRBV11-3 and TRBJ2-2, with 8 positions matching TRBD2. Sequencing was performed on peripheral blood. The CDR3 bases are TGTGCCAGCAGCTTCGCGGGGGGTACCGGGGAGCTGTTTTTT. This sequence encodes CASSFAGGTGELFF.